This T cell receptor (beta chain) was obtained from a study of blood T cells in healthy people across ages. A single count supports this clonotype. The extraction recovered at least 6 micrograms of total RNA per sample. For the second PCR, which ran for roughly 6 to 12 cycles, a sample-barcoded 5' primer and a J-beta primer mix were used. MiXCR was run by TCRdb on the 5' RACE reads, yielding one entry per CDR3 protein. The repertoire holds 800,000 or so distinct CDR3 sequences, with approximately 59% as singletons. CDR3 size: 13 residues. V lost 7 bases and J lost 6, with 15 bases in between. This receptor was taken from a man aged 25 to 40 in good health. Material for sequencing was blood. V gene TRBV12-3 or TRBV12-4 combines with J gene TRBJ1-2; D call uncertain. The CDR3 spells CASKQWGKDGYTF. The CDR3 DNA sequence: TGTGCCAGCAAACAGTGGGGAAAGGATGGCTACACCTTC.